This TCR beta chain is drawn from a study of a mutant IDH1 vaccine in newly diagnosed glioma. As for the study in general: Treated patients showed a male proportion of around 62%, a female proportion of about 40%, and a mean age of approximately 40 years. Standard pretreatment was either radiotherapy, temozolomide, or, for most, radiochemotherapy with temozolomide. Whole-study results and caveats: Apparently unrelated to pseudoprogression were changes in the top peripheral T cell clonotypes.

Time point in this sample: week 11, during vaccination. In the vaccine, a single dose held 300 ug of the mutant IDH1 20-mer peptide, along with topical imiquimod. The donors had new WHO grade 3 or 4 astrocytomas; these were IDH1-mutant and ATRX-lost. Data came from immunoSEQ multiplex PCR; TCRdb stores just in-frame clones and leaves some out. The table includes 25,000 to 35,000 clones, nearly 90% detected once. This CDR3 has 16 amino acids. V gave up 0 bases and J gave up 5 bases, with 16 bases separating them. Germline V CDR1 and CDR2: SGHVS, FNYEAQ. Remarks on this clone: Its antigen is undetermined.

The clonotype originates from a man aged 18 to 30 with glioma. Sequences were derived from PBMCs, sampled from a glioma patient whose treatment included an IDH1 peptide vaccine. This sequence joins TRBV7-6 and TRBJ2-5; D possibly corresponds to TRBD1 (5 bases). The CDR3 region is CASSLALWLQGETQYF. Here the CDR3 DNA reads TGTGCCAGCAGCTTAGCGCTATGGTTGCAGGGTGAGACCCAGTACTTC. Combining the CDR3 with reference TRBV7-6 and TRBJ2-5 gives the whole variable domain GAGVSQSPRYKVTKRGQDVALRCDPISGHVSLYWYRQALGQGPEFLTYFNYEAQQDKSGLPNDRFSAERPEGSISTLTIQRTEQRDSAMYRCASSLALWLQGETQYFGPGTRLLVL.